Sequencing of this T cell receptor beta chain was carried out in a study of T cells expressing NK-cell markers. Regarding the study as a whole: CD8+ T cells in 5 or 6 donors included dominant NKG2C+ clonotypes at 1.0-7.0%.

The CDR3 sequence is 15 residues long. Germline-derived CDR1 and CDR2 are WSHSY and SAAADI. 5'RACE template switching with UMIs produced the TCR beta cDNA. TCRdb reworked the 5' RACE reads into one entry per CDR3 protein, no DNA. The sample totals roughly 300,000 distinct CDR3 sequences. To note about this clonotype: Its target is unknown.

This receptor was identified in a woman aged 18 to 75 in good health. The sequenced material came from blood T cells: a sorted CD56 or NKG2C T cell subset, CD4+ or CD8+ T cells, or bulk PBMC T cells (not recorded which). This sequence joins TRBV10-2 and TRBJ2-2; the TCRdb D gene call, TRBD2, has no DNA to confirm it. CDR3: CASTSSGVLTGELFF.